A selection of T cell receptor beta chains follows, all from one sample in a study of beta chain features in type 1 diabetes. Measured with immunoSEQ multiplex PCR; TCRdb has only the in-frame clones, and not every one. The table lists tens of thousands of clones, around a third of them singletons, with over 0.4% in the top ten. Sequencing was done on a sample of stem cell memory CD4+ T cells from blood. The receptors stem from a woman between 18 and 30 years old in good health. The CDR3 runs from the conserved cysteine through the conserved F or W. D genes are given only for firm matches. Rows may omit the clone size; those that give it use once, few, many or a size class.

J gene | D gene | clone size | V gene | CDR3 protein | CDR3 DNA
TRBJ1-5 | TRBD1 | . | TRBV30 | CAWSGSRGDQPQHF | TGTGCCTGGAGTGGGTCCAGGGGGGATCAGCCCCAGCATTTT
TRBJ2-7 | TRBD1 | few | TRBV5-1 | CASSFPKGAFNSYEQYF | TGCGCCAGCAGCTTCCCGAAGGGGGCCTTCAACTCCTACGAGCAGTACTTC
TRBJ2-1 | . | . | TRBV4-2 | CASSQVLRETLFF | TGTGCCAGCAGCCAAGTGTTGCGGGAAACCCTGTTCTTC
TRBJ2-7 | . | few | TRBV7-8 | CASSGGPRGEYF | TGTGCCAGCAGCGGCGGGCCTCGCGGGGAGTACTTC
TRBJ2-1 | TRBD2 | . | TRBV6-1 | CASSAVTSGSLGNEQFF | TGTGCCAGCAGTGCGGTGACTAGCGGGTCCTTAGGTAATGAGCAGTTCTTC
TRBJ2-1 | . | . | TRBV2 | CASRVRTEESAEQFF | TGTGCCAGCAGGGTACGGACGGAGGAGAGTGCTGAGCAGTTCTTC
TRBJ2-7 | TRBD2 | few | TRBV27 | CASSLISAGTYEQYF | TGTGCCAGCAGTTTAATTTCAGCGGGAACCTACGAGCAGTACTTC
TRBJ1-6 | . | . | TRBV19 | CASSRRISSPLHF | TGTGCCAGTAGTCGGCGGATTAGTTCACCCCTCCACTTT
TRBJ2-1 | TRBD2 | . | TRBV4-1 | CASSQAPRGRGTSGDEQFF | TGCGCCAGCAGCCAAGCCCCTCGCGGGAGGGGTACAAGCGGCGATGAGCAGTTCTTC
TRBJ1-2 | TRBD1 | . | TRBV5-1 | CASSFRGSGYTF | TGCGCCAGCAGCTTCAGGGGGAGCGGCTACACCTTC
TRBJ1-2 | . | few | TRBV30 | CAWRAGISNYGYTF | TGTGCCTGGAGGGCGGGCATTTCTAACTATGGCTACACCTTC
TRBJ2-7 | TRBD1 | once | TRBV6-6 | CASSSQQGGPSYEQYF | TGTGCCAGCAGTTCCCAACAGGGGGGCCCCTCCTACGAGCAGTACTTC
TRBJ2-1 | TRBD1 | . | TRBV18 | CASSPLQGAYNEQFF | TGTGCCAGCTCACCTCTACAGGGGGCCTACAATGAGCAGTTCTTC
TRBJ2-1 | . | few | TRBV5-1 | CASSPILALSYNEQFF | TGCGCCAGCAGCCCTATCCTAGCGCTTTCCTACAATGAGCAGTTCTTC
TRBJ1-1 | TRBD1 | few | TRBV7-2 | CASRLGGGTEAFF | TGTGCCAGCAGACTAGGGGGCGGTACTGAAGCTTTCTTT
TRBJ2-7 | . | . | TRBV5-1 | CASSLGWSISYEQYF | TGCGCCAGCAGCTTGGGCTGGAGCATCTCCTACGAGCAGTACTTC
TRBJ2-5 | . | . | TRBV18 | CASSPGSGETQYF | TGTGCCAGCTCCCCGGGGTCGGGAGAGACCCAGTACTTC
TRBJ2-6 | TRBD1 | . | TRBV4-2 | CASSWGQGYSGANVLTF | TGTGCCAGCAGCTGGGGACAGGGATACTCTGGGGCCAACGTCCTGACTTTC
TRBJ2-3 | . | . | TRBV7-9 | CASSFLQGGSTDTQYF | TGTGCCAGCAGCTTTCTGCAGGGAGGAAGCACAGATACGCAGTATTTT
TRBJ1-5 | . | . | TRBV27 | CASSATGTVGQPQHF | TGTGCCAGCAGTGCGACAGGAACGGTGGGGCAGCCCCAGCATTTT
TRBJ2-7 | . | few | TRBV11-3 | CASRRGGEQYF | TGTGCCAGCAGGAGGGGAGGCGAGCAGTACTTC
TRBJ2-7 | TRBD1 | . | TRBV29-1 | CSVEPDRGGEQYF | TGCAGCGTTGAACCCGACAGGGGCGGAGAGCAGTACTTC
TRBJ2-6 | . | many | TRBV7-2 | CASSLDRAGANVLTF | TGTGCCAGCAGCTTAGACAGGGCTGGGGCCAACGTCCTGACTTTC
TRBJ2-2 | TRBD2 | . | TRBV4-3 | CASSQEASGGAAGELFF | TGCGCCAGCAGCCAAGAGGCAAGCGGGGGGGCAGCCGGGGAGCTGTTTTTT
TRBJ1-2 | . | . | TRBV13 | CASSSRTPRGNYGYTF | TGTGCCAGCAGCTCACGAACTCCGCGGGGTAACTATGGCTACACCTTC
TRBJ2-7 | TRBD1 | . | TRBV18 | CASSPEGTGGLYEQYF | TGTGCCAGCTCACCAGAGGGAACAGGGGGTCTCTACGAGCAGTACTTC
TRBJ2-5 | . | . | TRBV5-1 | CASSFRGSETQYF | TGCGCCAGCAGCTTCAGGGGTTCGGAGACCCAGTACTTC
TRBJ1-2 | TRBD1 | . | TRBV5-1 | CASSRDRVENGYTF | TGCGCCAGCAGCAGGGACAGGGTAGAGAATGGCTACACCTTC
TRBJ2-3 | . | few | TRBV7-2 | CASSIRGSTDTQYF | TGTGCCAGCAGCATCCGCGGAAGCACAGATACGCAGTATTTT
TRBJ2-1 | TRBD2 | once | TRBV4-1 | CASSLLGTTYNEQFF | TGCGCCAGCAGCCTCCTCGGGACTACCTACAATGAGCAGTTCTTC
TRBJ2-1 | . | . | TRBV2 | CASSGALANNEQFF | TGTGCCAGCAGTGGGGCCCTAGCGAACAATGAGCAGTTCTTC
TRBJ2-1 | . | few | TRBV11-2 | CASSQAGTYNEQFF | TGTGCCAGCAGCCAAGCAGGGACCTACAATGAGCAGTTCTTC
TRBJ1-3 | . | . | TRBV18 | CASSEGAGNTIYF | TGTGCCAGCTCAGAGGGGGCTGGAAACACCATATATTTT
TRBJ2-1 | . | few | TRBV7-9 | CASSLFGSLSYNEQFF | TGTGCCAGCAGCCTCTTTGGGAGTCTTTCCTACAATGAGCAGTTCTTC
TRBJ2-2 | TRBD2 | . | TRBV9 | CASSGRGSSGMTGELFF | TGTGCCAGCAGCGGTAGAGGGTCTAGCGGGATGACCGGGGAGCTGTTTTTT
TRBJ1-4 | . | few | TRBV4-1 | CASSQVVYRRGEKLFF | TGCGCCAGCAGCCAAGTCGTATACAGGCGGGGCGAAAAACTGTTTTTT
TRBJ2-1 | TRBD2 | few | TRBV18 | CASSPPLAGGISLNEQFF | TGTGCCAGCTCCCCGCCTTTAGCGGGGGGTATATCTTTGAATGAGCAGTTCTTC
TRBJ1-2 | . | . | TRBV9 | CASSVGIGVDGGSGYTF | TGTGCCAGCAGCGTAGGAATAGGGGTGGACGGGGGATCTGGCTACACCTTC
TRBJ2-7 | TRBD1 | . | TRBV4-2 | CASSHDRDIEQYF | TGTGCCAGCAGCCATGACAGGGACATCGAGCAGTACTTC
TRBJ1-2 | . | few | TRBV13 | CASSSTRSIGYTF | TGTGCCAGCAGTTCGACTCGCTCCATAGGCTACACCTTC
TRBJ1-2 | . | . | TRBV2 | CASSEGGFLYGYTF | TGTGCCAGCAGTGAGGGGGGATTCCTCTATGGCTACACCTTC
TRBJ2-7 | TRBD1 | once | TRBV4-2 | CASSPGYRGGEQYF | TGTGCCAGCAGCCCTGGATACAGGGGTGGCGAGCAGTACTTC
TRBJ1-1 | . | few | TRBV19 | CASSRSNTEAFF | TGTGCCAGTAGTAGGAGTAACACTGAAGCTTTCTTT
TRBJ1-2 | . | . | TRBV2 | CASSDLSVPYGYTF | TGTGCCAGCAGTGATCTTTCTGTCCCCTATGGCTACACCTTC
TRBJ2-1 | TRBD1 | . | TRBV5-1 | CASSLQGAGQNEQFF | TGCGCCAGCAGCTTGCAGGGGGCAGGTCAGAATGAGCAGTTCTTC
TRBJ2-7 | . | . | TRBV21-1 | CASSKARQGTGGPLSYEQYF | TGTGCCAGCAGCAAAGCCCGACAGGGAACGGGAGGGCCTCTAAGCTACGAGCAGTACTTC
TRBJ2-1 | TRBD2 | once | TRBV5-4 | CASSLRGWGLRGEDEQFF | TGTGCCAGCAGCTTGCGGGGTTGGGGTCTCCGGGGGGAGGATGAGCAGTTCTTC
TRBJ1-6 | TRBD1 | . | TRBV18 | CASSSRDRGASPLHF | TGTGCCAGCTCGTCACGGGACAGGGGGGCTTCACCCCTCCACTTT
TRBJ1-2 | TRBD1 | . | TRBV6-6 | CASSYSGTDNYGYTF | TGTGCCAGCAGTTACTCGGGGACAGACAACTATGGCTACACCTTC
TRBJ1-4 | . | once | TRBV6-5 | CASSYSQNEKLFF | TGTGCCAGCAGTTACTCACAAAATGAAAAACTGTTTTTT
TRBJ2-7 | TRBD1 | few | TRBV7-9 | CASSPRPGQGDYEQYF | TGTGCCAGCAGCCCGCGCCCGGGACAGGGGGACTACGAGCAGTACTTC
TRBJ2-2 | . | . | TRBV7-3 | CASSLTSNTGELFF | TGTGCCAGCAGCTTGACTAGTAACACCGGGGAGCTGTTTTTT
TRBJ2-7 | TRBD1 | . | TRBV11-3 | CASSSDRDSYEQYF | TGTGCCAGCAGCTCCGACAGGGACTCCTACGAGCAGTACTTC